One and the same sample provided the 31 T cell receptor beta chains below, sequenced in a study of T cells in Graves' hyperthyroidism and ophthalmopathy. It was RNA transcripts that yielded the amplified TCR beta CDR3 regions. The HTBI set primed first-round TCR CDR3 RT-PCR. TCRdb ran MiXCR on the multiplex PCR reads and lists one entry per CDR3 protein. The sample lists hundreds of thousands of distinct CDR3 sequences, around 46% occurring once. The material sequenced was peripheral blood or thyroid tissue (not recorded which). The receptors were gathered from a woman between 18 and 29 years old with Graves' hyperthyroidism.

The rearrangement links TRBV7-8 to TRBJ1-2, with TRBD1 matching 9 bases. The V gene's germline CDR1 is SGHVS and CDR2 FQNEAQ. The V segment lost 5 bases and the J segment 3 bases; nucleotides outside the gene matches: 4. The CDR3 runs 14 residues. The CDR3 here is CASSRRTGDYGYTF. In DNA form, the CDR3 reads TGTGCCAGCAGCCGCCGGACAGGGGACTATGGCTACACCTTC. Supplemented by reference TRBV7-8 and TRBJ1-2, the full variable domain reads GAGVSQSPRYKVAKRGQDVALRCDPISGHVSLFWYQQALGQGPEFLTYFQNEAQLDKSGLPSDRFFAERPEGSVSTLKIQRTQQEDSAVYLCASSRRTGDYGYTFGSGTRLTVV.

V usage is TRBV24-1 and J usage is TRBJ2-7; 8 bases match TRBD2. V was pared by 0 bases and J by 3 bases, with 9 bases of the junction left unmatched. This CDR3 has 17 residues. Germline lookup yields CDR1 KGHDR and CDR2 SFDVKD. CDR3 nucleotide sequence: TGTGCCACCAGTGATTTGTCCGGACCCGGGACTAGCTACGAGCAGTACTTC. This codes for CATSDLSGPGTSYEQYF.

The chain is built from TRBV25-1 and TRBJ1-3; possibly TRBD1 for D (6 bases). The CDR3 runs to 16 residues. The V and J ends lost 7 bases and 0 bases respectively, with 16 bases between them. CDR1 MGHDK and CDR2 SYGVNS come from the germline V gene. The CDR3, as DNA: TGTGCCAGCACCACACAGGGACTACACTCTGGAAACACCATATATTTT. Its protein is CASTTQGLHSGNTIYF.

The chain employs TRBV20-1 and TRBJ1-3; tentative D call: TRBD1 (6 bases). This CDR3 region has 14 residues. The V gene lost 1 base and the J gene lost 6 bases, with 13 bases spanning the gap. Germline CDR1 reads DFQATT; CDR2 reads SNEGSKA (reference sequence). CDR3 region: CSARGQAQENTIYF. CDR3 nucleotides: TGCAGTGCTAGAGGACAGGCTCAAGAAAACACCATATATTTT.

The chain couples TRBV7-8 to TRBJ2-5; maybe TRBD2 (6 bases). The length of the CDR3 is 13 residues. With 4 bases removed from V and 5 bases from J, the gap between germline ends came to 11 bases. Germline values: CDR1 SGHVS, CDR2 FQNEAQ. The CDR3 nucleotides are TGTGCCAGCAGCTCTGGGGAGGAGGAGACCCAGTACTTC. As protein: CASSSGEEETQYF.

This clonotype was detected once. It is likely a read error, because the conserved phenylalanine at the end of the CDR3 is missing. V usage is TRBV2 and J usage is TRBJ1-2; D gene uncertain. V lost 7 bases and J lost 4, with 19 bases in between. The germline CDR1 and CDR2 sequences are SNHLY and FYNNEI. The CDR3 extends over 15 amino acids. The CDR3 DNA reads TGTGCCAGCACCTTCCAGAGAGGGATAGGCTATGGCTACACCCTC. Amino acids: CASTFQRGIGYGYTL.

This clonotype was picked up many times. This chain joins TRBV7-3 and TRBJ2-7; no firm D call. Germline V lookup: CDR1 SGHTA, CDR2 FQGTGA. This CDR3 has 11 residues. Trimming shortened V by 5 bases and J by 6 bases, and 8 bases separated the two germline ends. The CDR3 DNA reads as TGTGCCAGCAGCAACAGTGGCGAGCAGTACTTC. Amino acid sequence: CASSNSGEQYF.

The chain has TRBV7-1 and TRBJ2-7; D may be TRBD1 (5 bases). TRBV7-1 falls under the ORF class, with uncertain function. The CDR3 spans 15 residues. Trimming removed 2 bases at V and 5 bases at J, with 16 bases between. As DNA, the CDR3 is TGTGCCAGCAGCTCACTGGGGCAGCGCCTCCACGAGCAGTACTTC. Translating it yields CASSSLGQRLHEQYF.

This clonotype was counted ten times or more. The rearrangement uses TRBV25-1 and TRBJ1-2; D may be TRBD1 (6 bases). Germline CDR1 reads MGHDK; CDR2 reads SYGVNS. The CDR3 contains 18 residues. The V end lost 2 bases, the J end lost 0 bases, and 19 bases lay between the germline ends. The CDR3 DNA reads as TGTGCCAGCAGTGAAAAAGGGGGGCAGCTCAACACTAACTATGGCTACACCTTC. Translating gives CASSEKGGQLNTNYGYTF.

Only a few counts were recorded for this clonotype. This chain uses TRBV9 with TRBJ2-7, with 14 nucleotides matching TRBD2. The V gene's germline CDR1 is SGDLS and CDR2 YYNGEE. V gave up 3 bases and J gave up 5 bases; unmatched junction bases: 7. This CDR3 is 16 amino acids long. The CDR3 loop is CASSGGLAGVENEQYF. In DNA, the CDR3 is TGTGCCAGCAGCGGGGGACTAGCGGGAGTGGAGAACGAGCAGTACTTC.

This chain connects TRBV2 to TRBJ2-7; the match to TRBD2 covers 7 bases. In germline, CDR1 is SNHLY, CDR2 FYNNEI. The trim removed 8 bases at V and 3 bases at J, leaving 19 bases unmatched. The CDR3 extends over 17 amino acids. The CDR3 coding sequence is TGTGCCAGCGAAGGGATATCGGGGTCTGGGAGGGACTACGAGCAGTACTTC. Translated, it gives CASEGISGSGRDYEQYF.

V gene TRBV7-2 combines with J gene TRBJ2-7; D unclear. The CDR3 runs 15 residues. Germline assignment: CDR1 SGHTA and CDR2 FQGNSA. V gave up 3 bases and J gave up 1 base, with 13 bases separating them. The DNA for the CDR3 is TGTGCCAGCAGCTTCAATCCGACTGCATCCTACGAGCAGTACTTC. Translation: CASSFNPTASYEQYF.

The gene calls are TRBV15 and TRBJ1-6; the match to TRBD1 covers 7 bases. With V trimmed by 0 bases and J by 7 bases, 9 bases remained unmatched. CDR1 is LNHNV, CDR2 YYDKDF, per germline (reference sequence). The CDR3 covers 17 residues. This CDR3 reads CATSRDGTAWWNSPLHF. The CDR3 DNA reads TGTGCCACCAGCAGAGATGGGACAGCGTGGTGGAATTCACCCCTCCACTTT.

For the CDR3, the DNA is TGTGCCAGCAGCCAAGGGGGGACAGGGTACTACGAGCAGTACTTC. Protein: CASSQGGTGYYEQYF. This sequence joins TRBV7-9 and TRBJ2-7, with 9 bases that match TRBD1. The CDR3 length is 15 residues. The germline CDR1 and CDR2 sequences are SEHNR and FQNEAQ (reference sequence). V dropped 5 bases and J dropped 3; count of bases not matched to a gene: 8.

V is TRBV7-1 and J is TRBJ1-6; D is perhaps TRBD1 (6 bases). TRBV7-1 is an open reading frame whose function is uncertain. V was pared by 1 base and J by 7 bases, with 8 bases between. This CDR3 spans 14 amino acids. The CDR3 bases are TGTGCCAGCAGCTCAGAAGGGGGAAATTCACCCCTCCACTTT. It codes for CASSSEGGNSPLHF.

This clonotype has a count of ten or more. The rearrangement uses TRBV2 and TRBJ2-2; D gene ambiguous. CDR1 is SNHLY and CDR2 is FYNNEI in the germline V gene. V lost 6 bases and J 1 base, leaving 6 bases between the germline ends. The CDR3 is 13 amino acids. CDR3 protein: CASSTWNTGELFF. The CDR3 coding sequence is TGTGCCAGCAGCACCTGGAACACCGGGGAGCTGTTTTTT.

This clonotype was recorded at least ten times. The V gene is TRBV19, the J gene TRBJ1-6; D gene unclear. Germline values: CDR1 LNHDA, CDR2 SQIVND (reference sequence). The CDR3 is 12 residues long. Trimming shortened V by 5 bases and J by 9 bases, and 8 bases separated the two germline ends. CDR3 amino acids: CASSGVGSPLHF. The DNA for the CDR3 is TGTGCCAGTAGTGGAGTAGGTTCACCCCTCCACTTT.

CDR3 DNA: TGCGCCAGCAGCCCCGGACAGGCGTTCTATGGCTACACCTTC. This codes for CASSPGQAFYGYTF. This sequence joins TRBV5-1 and TRBJ1-2, with 7 bases matching TRBD1. Trimming removed 4 bases from V and 4 bases from J; junction bases left unmatched: 7. This CDR3 has 14 amino acids. CDR1 SGHRS and CDR2 YFSETQ come from the germline V gene. The whole variable domain, remainder taken from reference TRBV5-1 and TRBJ1-2, is KAGVTQTPRYLIKTRGQQVTLSCSPISGHRSVSWYQQTPGQGLQFLFEYFSETQRNKGNFPGRFSGRQFSNSRSEMNVSTLELGDSALYLCASSPGQAFYGYTFGSGTRLTVV.

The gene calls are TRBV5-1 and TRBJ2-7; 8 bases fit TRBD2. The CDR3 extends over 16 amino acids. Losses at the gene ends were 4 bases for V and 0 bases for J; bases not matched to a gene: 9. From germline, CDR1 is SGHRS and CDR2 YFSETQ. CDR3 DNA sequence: TGCGCCAGCAGCACGGCGACTAGCGACTACTCCTACGAGCAGTACTTC. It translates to CASSTATSDYSYEQYF. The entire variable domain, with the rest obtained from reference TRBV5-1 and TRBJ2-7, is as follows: KAGVTQTPRYLIKTRGQQVTLSCSPISGHRSVSWYQQTPGQGLQFLFEYFSETQRNKGNFPGRFSGRQFSNSRSEMNVSTLELGDSALYLCASSTATSDYSYEQYFGPGTRLTVT.

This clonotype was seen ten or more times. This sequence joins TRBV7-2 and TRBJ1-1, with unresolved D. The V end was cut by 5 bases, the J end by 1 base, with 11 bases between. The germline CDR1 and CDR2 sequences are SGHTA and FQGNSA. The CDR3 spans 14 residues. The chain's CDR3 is CASSPALANTEAFF. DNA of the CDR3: TGTGCCAGCAGCCCGGCCCTGGCGAACACTGAAGCTTTCTTT.

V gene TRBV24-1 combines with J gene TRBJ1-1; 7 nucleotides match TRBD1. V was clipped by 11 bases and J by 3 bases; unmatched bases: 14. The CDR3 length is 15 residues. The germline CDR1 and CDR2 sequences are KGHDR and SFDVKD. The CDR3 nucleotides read TGTGCCAGCTCACCGATCACAGGGGCCGACACTGAAGCTTTCTTT. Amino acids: CASSPITGADTEAFF.

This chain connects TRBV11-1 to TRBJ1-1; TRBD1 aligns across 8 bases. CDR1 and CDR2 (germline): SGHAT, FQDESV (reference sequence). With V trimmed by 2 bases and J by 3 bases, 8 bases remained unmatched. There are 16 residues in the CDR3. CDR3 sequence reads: CASSLSGGEGDTEAFF. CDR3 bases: TGTGCCAGCAGCTTATCAGGGGGCGAAGGAGACACTGAAGCTTTCTTT.

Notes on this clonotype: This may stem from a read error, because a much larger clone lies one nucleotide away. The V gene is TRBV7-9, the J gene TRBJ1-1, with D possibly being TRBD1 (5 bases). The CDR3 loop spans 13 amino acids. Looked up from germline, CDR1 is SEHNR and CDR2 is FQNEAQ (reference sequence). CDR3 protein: CASSPPGNAEAFF. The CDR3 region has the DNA TGTGCCAGCAGCCCCCCAGGGAACGCTGAAGCTTTCTTT.

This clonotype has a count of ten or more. The CDR3 bases are TGTGCCAGCAGTGAATGGAGGACTAGCGGGAACTCCTACGAGCAGTACTTC. Translation: CASSEWRTSGNSYEQYF. The rearrangement links TRBV25-1 to TRBJ2-7; TRBD2 matches 12 bases. CDR3 length: 17 residues. J was trimmed by 0 bases and V by 1 base; bases with no gene match: 4. The germline V gene has CDR1 MGHDK and CDR2 SYGVNS.

CDR3 amino acids: CATSAANGELFF. As DNA, the CDR3 is TGTGCCACCAGTGCCGCAAACGGGGAGCTGTTTTTT. The rearrangement joins TRBV24-1 to TRBJ2-2, with D uncertain. Trimming left V 5 bases short and J 7 bases short, with 7 bases between. Germline CDR1 reads KGHDR; CDR2 reads SFDVKD. CDR3 length: 12 amino acids.

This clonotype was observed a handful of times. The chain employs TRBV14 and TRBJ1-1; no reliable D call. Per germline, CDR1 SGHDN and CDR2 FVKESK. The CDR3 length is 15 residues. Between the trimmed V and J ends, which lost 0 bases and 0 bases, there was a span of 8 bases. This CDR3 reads CASSQDWFMNTEAFF. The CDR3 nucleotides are TGTGCCAGCAGCCAAGATTGGTTCATGAACACTGAAGCTTTCTTT.

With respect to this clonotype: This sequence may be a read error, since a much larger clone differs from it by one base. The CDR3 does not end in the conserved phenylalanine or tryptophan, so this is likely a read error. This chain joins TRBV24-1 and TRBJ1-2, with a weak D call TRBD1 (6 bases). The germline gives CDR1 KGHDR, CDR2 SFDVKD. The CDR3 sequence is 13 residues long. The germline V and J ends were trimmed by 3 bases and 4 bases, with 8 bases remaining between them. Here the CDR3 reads CATSDGDIYGYTL. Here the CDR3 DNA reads TGTGCCACCAGTGATGGGGACATCTATGGCTACACCCTC.

CDR3 sequence: CATSRTYGGAGSPLHF. CDR3 bases: TGTGCCACCAGCAGAACCTACGGGGGGGCAGGGTCACCCCTCCACTTT. The rearrangement uses TRBV15 and TRBJ1-6; D might be TRBD1 (6 bases). The germline V gene has CDR1 LNHNV and CDR2 YYDKDF (reference sequence). The CDR3 has 16 amino acids. V gave up 2 bases and J gave up 10 bases, with 18 bases separating them. Full variable domain (outside the CDR3, taken from reference TRBV15 and TRBJ1-6): DAMVIQNPRYQVTQFGKPVTLSCSQTLNHNVMYWYQQKSSQAPKLLFHYYDKDFNNEADTPDNFQSRRPNTSFCFLDIRSPGLGDTAMYLCATSRTYGGAGSPLHFGNGTRLTVT.

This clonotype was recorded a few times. The CDR3 DNA is TGTGCCAGCAGACCCGGGACAGGTCCTTCACCCCTCCACTTT. Translated: CASRPGTGPSPLHF. The chain recombines TRBV4-2 with TRBJ1-6; 8 nucleotides line up with TRBD1. Germline CDR1 reads LGHNA; CDR2 reads YNFKEQ. The CDR3 has 14 amino acids. V was clipped by 6 bases and J by 9 bases; unmatched bases: 7.

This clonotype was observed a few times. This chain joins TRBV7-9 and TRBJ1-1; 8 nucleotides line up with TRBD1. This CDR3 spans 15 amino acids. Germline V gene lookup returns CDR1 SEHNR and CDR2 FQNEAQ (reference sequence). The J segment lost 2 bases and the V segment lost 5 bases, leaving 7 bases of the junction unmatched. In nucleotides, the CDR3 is TGTGCCAGCAGCGGCCGGGACAGGAGCAACACTGAAGCTTTCTTT. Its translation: CASSGRDRSNTEAFF.

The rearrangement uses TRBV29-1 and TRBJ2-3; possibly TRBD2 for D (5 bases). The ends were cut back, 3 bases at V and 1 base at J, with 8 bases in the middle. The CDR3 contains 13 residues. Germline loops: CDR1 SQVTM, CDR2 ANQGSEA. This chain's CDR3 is CSVEDGGTDTQYF. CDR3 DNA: TGCAGCGTTGAGGACGGGGGCACAGATACGCAGTATTTT.